This TCR beta chain was sequenced for a study of control samples from healthy donors and cancer patients. This clone occurred once. Some clones are missing from TCRdb's copy, which holds only in-frame ones; the method was immunoSEQ multiplex PCR. The profile shows more than 95,000 clones, 80% to 90% of them singletons. The CDR3 extends over 11 amino acids. V was shortened by 3 bases and J by 3 bases, with 2 bases between the two germline ends. The chain couples TRBV12-3 or TRBV12-4 to TRBJ1-2, with D unresolved. The sequence was collected from a woman aged 50 to 60 with colorectal cancer. Material: PBMCs. CDR3 amino acids: CASSFDYGYTF. Written as DNA, the CDR3 is TGTGCCAGCAGTTTTGACTATGGCTACACCTTC.